Described below is a single TCR beta chain sequence and its context. The clone's antigen remains unknown. Nothing much larger sits one base from this clone, and base qualities are not available. The sample belongs to a study of beta chain features in type 1 diabetes (dated by TCRdb to between 2018 and 2020). The study in broad terms: No differences in mean age, gender distribution, total cell number or subset yield were found between patients and healthy donors. Across all samples, almost 110 million sorted cells were examined, and cell number per subset correlated strongly with RNA yield. Naive and central memory subsets were obtained from all 30 or so donors, but regulatory and stem cell-like memory subsets were isolated from only 8 patients and roughly 8 healthy donors. In the study, TCRB repertoires of sorted circulating CD4+ T cell subsets from recently diagnosed type 1 diabetes patients were compared with those of matched healthy donors. Paper-wide results and their limitations: Shorter templates might have been favored by PCR, but patient and control samples were amplified and corrected together, so both groups would have been affected equally by any skew. Naive, central memory and regulatory TCRB repertoires appeared more similar among patients than among healthy donors. Only small numbers of individuals were included in the HLA sub-analyses, which left unresolved whether HLA type had any influence on TCRB rearrangement. Because cDNA was sequenced instead of genomic DNA, highly expressing activated cells could be over-represented, though the groups showed no difference in activation or CD3 levels. A moderate but significant shortening of TCRB CDR3 length was observed in type 1 diabetes patients in all four CD4+ subsets. At VDJ recombination sites, type 1 diabetes patients had fewer insertions and more deleted nucleotides, which implies abnormalities in thymic rearrangement.

The entire isolated RNA was reverse transcribed using the High Capacity cDNA Reverse Transcription Kit, and thus expressed TCRB transcripts were sequenced. Deep immunoSEQ sequencing was applied to naive, central memory and regulatory T cell samples, giving an average of roughly 3.5 million total reads per sample. After sorted cells were lysed in RLT buffer, RNA was extracted with DNase-treated RNeasy Micro or Mini kits, with the choice depending on cell number. Each cell subset was processed on its own to prevent cross-contamination, while patient and healthy donor samples were processed together. Using the immunoSEQ multiplex PCR, TCRB sequences were amplified from cDNA into 87-bp fragments spanning the CDR3 region. The amplicons were sequenced using the Illumina HiSeq platform. The original pipeline was this. PCR bias was computationally corrected using synthetic template baselines, reads within Hamming distance 2 were collapsed, and singletons that could not be merged were discarded. Reads were aligned against IMGT so that V, D and J genes, CDR3 length and insertions or deletions at six rearrangement sites could be assigned. Within each subset, clonotype counts were normalized to sorted cell number, after which true diversity and Gini coefficients were computed with the tcR R package. Repertoire sharing was quantified using the overlap coefficient calculated on TCRB nucleotide sequences. TCRdb took this table from immuneACCESS and kept in-frame rearrangements with V and J called. Such tables lack part of the clones; where checked against another copy, unresolved V genes explain under half of the gap, and the rest is unexplained. That table furnishes V, J and clone size, whereas the DNA furnished D and trimming. For this sample the table gives some 180,000 clones, of which about 13% were detected only once. The ten largest clonotypes hold 0.55% to 0.8% of the sample.

A single peripheral blood draw of about 116 mL on average was collected from each donor into heparinised tubes. Naive, central memory, regulatory and stem cell-like memory CD4+ T cells were sorted on a BD FACSAria II using a panel including CD45RO, CCR7, CD25, CD127, CD95 and CD27. All sorted populations exceeded 95% purity. PBMCs were isolated right away by Lymphoprep density gradient centrifugation and were stained directly, without culture. So that batch effects would be minimized, each experiment stained and sorted samples in pairs, pairing one healthy donor with one patient. The TCR was taken from a woman aged 18-29 years in good health. The sequencing input was central memory CD4+ T cells from blood.

In nucleotides, the sequence is TGCGCCAGCAGCGTGGACAGGGAAGGCCCCTACGAGCAGTACTTC. Translated, this is CASSVDREGPYEQYF. The V and J genes are TRBV5-1 and TRBJ2-7, with TRBD1 identical over 8 junction bases. Here V drops 4 bases and J drops 2 bases, and the junction holds 8 bases not matched to any gene. Taken from cysteine to phenylalanine, the CDR3 has 15 residues. Of the read, only the CDR3 DNA is kept; its 45 bases are in frame from base 1. Via the germline V gene, CDR1 is SGHRS and CDR2 YFSETQ.